The entry below describes one T cell receptor (beta chain). Its antigen is not known. This entry belongs to a study of blood T cells in healthy people across ages. The study, taken as a whole, reports: A roughly linear fall in TCR beta diversity per million T cells was seen with increasing age.

Trimming took off 4 bases at V and 6 bases at J, with 10 bases between the two ends. Per germline, CDR1 MDHEN and CDR2 SYDVKM. The CDR3 loop spans 13 amino acids. Primed by a sample-barcoded 5' primer and a J-beta primer mix, a second PCR proceeded for 7 to 11 cycles. TCRdb itself ran the 5' RACE reads through MiXCR, one entry per CDR3 protein. Altogether about 830,000 distinct CDR3 sequences are present, roughly 64% being singletons, with the ten largest covering 20% to 25%. What was sequenced was blood. The chain has TRBV28 and TRBJ2-1, with D possibly being TRBD1 (5 bases). The receptor's source is a man younger than 45 in good health. The CDR3 here is CASSSGLSNEQFF. For the CDR3, the DNA is TGTGCCAGCAGTTCAGGGTTGTCCAATGAGCAGTTCTTC.